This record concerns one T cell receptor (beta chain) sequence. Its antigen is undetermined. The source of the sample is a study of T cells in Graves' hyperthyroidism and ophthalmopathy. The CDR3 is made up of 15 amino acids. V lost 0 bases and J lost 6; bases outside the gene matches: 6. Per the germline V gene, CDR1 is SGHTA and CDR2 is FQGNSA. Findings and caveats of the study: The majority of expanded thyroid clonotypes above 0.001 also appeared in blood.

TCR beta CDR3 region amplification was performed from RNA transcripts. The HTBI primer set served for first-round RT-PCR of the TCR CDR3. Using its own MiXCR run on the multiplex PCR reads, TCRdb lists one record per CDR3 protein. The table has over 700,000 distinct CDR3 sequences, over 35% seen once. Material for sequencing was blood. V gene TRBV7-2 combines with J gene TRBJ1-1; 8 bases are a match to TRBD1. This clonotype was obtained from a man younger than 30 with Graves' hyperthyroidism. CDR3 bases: TGTGCCAGCAGCTTAGCACAGGGGGACCACTCTGAAGCTTTCTTT. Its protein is CASSLAQGDHSEAFF. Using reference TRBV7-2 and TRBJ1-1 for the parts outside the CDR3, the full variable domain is GAGVSQSPSNKVTEKGKDVELRCDPISGHTALYWYRQSLGQGLEFLIYFQGNSAPDKSGLPSDRFSAERTGGSVSTLTIQRTQQEDSAVYLCASSLAQGDHSEAFFGQGTRLTVV.